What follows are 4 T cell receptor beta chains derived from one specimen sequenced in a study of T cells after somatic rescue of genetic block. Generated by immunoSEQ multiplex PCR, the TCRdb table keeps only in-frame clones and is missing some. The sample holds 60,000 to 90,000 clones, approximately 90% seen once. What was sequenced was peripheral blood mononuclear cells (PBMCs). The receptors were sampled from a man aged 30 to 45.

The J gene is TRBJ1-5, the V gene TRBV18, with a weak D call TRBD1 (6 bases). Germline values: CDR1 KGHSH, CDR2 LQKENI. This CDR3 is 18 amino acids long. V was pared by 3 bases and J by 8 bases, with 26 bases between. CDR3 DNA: TGTGCCAGCTCACCGCCTCCCGTTTCGAGGGGGTACGTGGAGCCCCAGCATTTT. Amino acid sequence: CASSPPPVSRGYVEPQHF.

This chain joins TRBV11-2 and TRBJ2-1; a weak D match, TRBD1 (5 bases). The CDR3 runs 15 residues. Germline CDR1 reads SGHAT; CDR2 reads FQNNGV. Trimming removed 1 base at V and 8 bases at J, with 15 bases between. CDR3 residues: CASSLVVGVGHEQFF. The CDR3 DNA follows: TGTGCCAGCAGCTTAGTGGTAGGCGTGGGGCATGAGCAGTTCTTC.

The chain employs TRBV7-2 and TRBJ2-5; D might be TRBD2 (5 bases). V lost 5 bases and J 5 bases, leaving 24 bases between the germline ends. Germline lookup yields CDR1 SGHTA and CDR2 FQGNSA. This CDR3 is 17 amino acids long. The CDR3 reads CASSPPPWQRRLETQYF. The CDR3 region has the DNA TGTGCCAGCAGCCCACCCCCCTGGCAGCGGAGGTTGGAGACCCAGTACTTC. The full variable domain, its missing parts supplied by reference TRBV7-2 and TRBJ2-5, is GAGVSQSPSNKVTEKGKDVELRCDPISGHTALYWYRQSLGQGLEFLIYFQGNSAPDKSGLPSDRFSAERTGGSVSTLTIQRTQQEDSAVYLCASSPPPWQRRLETQYFGPGTRLLVL.

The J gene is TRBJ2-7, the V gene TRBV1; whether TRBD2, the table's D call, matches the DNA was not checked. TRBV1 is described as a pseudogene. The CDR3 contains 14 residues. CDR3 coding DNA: TGCACCAGCAGCCGGGAGGGGGAAACCTACGAGCAGTACTTC. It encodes CTSSREGETYEQYF.